The TCR beta chain under discussion was sequenced for a study of Graves' ophthalmopathy and Graves' hyperthyroidism. For this clonotype: Antigen unknown.

Disease in donors with ophthalmopathy had moderate-to-severe activity, CAS ≥3, NOSPECS ≥4 and under 3 months' duration. V shed 1 base and J shed 0 bases, with 12 bases lying between them. There are 16 residues in the CDR3. The germline CDR1 and CDR2 sequences are PRHDT and FYEKMQ (reference sequence). Amplified material comprised TCR beta CDR3 regions derived from RNA transcripts. First-round RT-PCR with HTBI primers preceded a second-round multiplex PCR. TCRdb re-derived calls from the multiplex PCR reads in MiXCR, one entry per CDR3 protein. Of around 670,000 distinct CDR3 sequences listed, 40% are singletons. Findings and caveats of the study: An approximately 82% specificity and roughly 90% sensitivity were achieved by a 13-signature model that separated ophthalmopathy from stable hyperthyroidism.

This receptor was taken from an adult man with Graves' ophthalmopathy. The specimen sequenced was peripheral blood. The chain combines TRBV13 with TRBJ1-1; TRBD1 is a possible D gene (5 bases). The CDR3 coding sequence is TGTGCCAGCAGCTTAGTTGGGGGGAAGATGAACACTGAAGCTTTCTTT. This codes for CASSLVGGKMNTEAFF.